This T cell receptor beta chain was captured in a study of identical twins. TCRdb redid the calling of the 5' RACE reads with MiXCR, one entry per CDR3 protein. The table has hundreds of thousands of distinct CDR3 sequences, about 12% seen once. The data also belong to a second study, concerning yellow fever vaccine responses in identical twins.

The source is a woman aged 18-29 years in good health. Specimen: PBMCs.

CDR3 coding DNA: TGCAGTGCTAGAGACGTGATTAGCGGGGGGAGGCCCGGCGAGCAGTACGTC. Translated, it gives CSARDVISGGRPGEQYV. This sequence joins TRBV20-1 and TRBJ2-7, with 10 bases that match TRBD2. CDR3 length: 17 amino acids. From germline, CDR1 is DFQATT and CDR2 SNEGSKA (reference sequence). With V trimmed by 0 bases and J by 6 bases, 14 bases remained unmatched.